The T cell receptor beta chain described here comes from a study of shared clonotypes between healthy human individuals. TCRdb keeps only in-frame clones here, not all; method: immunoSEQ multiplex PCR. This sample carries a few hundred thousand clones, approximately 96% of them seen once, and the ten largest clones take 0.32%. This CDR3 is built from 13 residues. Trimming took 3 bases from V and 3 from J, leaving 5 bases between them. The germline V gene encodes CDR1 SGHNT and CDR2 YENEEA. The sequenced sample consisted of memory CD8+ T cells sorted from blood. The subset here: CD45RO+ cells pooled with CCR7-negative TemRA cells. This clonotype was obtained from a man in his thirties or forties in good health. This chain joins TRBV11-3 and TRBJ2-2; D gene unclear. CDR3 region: CASSLEDTGELFF. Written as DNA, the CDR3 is TGTGCCAGCAGCTTGGAAGACACCGGGGAGCTGTTTTTT.